The 17 T cell receptor beta chains reported below all come from one sample, sequenced in a study of blood T cell repertoires in COVID-19. Sequencing used immunoSEQ multiplex PCR; TCRdb keeps in-frame clones, though not all of them. The sample lists around 180,000 clones; 65% to 85% were seen once. Sequencing was carried out using peripheral blood. The receptors stem from a woman in her thirties with acute or convalescent COVID-19.

V is TRBV15 and J is TRBJ2-1; D possibly corresponds to TRBD2 (6 bases). This CDR3 contains 16 residues. Germline-derived CDR1 and CDR2 are LNHNV and YYDKDF (reference sequence). V lost 6 bases, J lost 1 base, and 16 bases lay in between. CDR3 coding DNA: TGTGCCACCAGATCCCGAGCGGGCGAATCCTACAATGAGCAGTTCTTC. Encoded protein: CATRSRAGESYNEQFF.

The chain couples TRBV7-6 to TRBJ1-2; D is unclear. V was trimmed by 0 bases and J by 4 bases, leaving 6 bases between them. Germline lookup yields CDR1 SGHVS and CDR2 FNYEAQ. The CDR3 runs to 13 residues. The CDR3 loop reads CASSLASGYGYTF. The DNA for the CDR3 is TGTGCCAGCAGCTTAGCGAGTGGCTATGGCTACACCTTC.

This sequence joins TRBV27 and TRBJ2-7; D is perhaps TRBD2 (5 bases). The germline gives CDR1 MNHEY, CDR2 SMNVEV (reference sequence). Trimming took off 6 bases at V and 2 bases at J, with 11 bases between the two ends. The CDR3 totals 13 residues. The CDR3 nucleotides read TGTGCCAGCAGACCTGCGGAGGCCTACGAGCAGTACTTC. Protein: CASRPAEAYEQYF.

This rearrangement joins TRBV7-2 to TRBJ1-2; tentatively, D is TRBD1 (5 bases). The CDR3 runs 13 residues. From germline, CDR1 is SGHTA and CDR2 FQGNSA. Trimming stripped 5 bases from V and 8 bases from J, with 15 bases between. The CDR3 DNA is TGTGCCAGCAGCCCCCATGACAGTTCAGGCTACACCTTC. This sequence encodes CASSPHDSSGYTF.

V usage is TRBV20-1 and J usage is TRBJ2-5; perhaps TRBD2 as D (6 bases). The CDR3 consists of 11 residues. Germline V gene sequence: CDR1 DFQATT, CDR2 SNEGSKA (reference sequence). The CDR3 loop reads CSPGGGETQYF. The CDR3 DNA sequence: TGCAGCCCCGGGGGTGGAGAGACCCAGTACTTC.

The chain has TRBV6-6 and TRBJ2-3; a weak D match, TRBD2 (6 bases). V lost 6 bases and J lost 3, with 28 bases in between. The V gene's germline CDR1 is MNHNY and CDR2 SVGAGI (reference sequence). This CDR3 comprises 19 residues. CDR3: CASSYRLQGLPLRTDTQYF. As DNA, the CDR3 is TGTGCCAGCAGCTACAGGCTTCAGGGACTCCCCCTTCGGACAGATACGCAGTATTTT.

V gene TRBV4-1 combines with J gene TRBJ1-3, with 9 bases that match TRBD1. Germline V gene sequence: CDR1 MGHRA, CDR2 YSYEKL. V lost 4 bases, J lost 7 bases, and 23 bases stayed unmatched. The CDR3 spans 20 residues. CDR3 bases: TGCGCCAGCAGCCCGAATTATCAAACCTTTCCGGGACAGGGTGTCAACACCATATATTTT. It encodes CASSPNYQTFPGQGVNTIYF.

This clone was detected only once. The chain joins TRBV11-2 to TRBJ2-1; D possibly corresponds to TRBD2 (5 bases). Germline V CDR1 and CDR2: SGHAT, FQNNGV. Deletions cut 6 bases from V and 9 bases from J, with 18 bases between. The CDR3 is 14 amino acids. DNA for the CDR3: TGTGCCAGCAGTGGAGGAAATTCAATCGGTGAGCAGTTCTTC. As protein: CASSGGNSIGEQFF. The whole variable domain, remainder taken from reference TRBV11-2 and TRBJ2-1, is EAGVAQSPRYKIIEKRQSVAFWCNPISGHATLYWYQQILGQGPKLLIQFQNNGVVDDSQLPKDRFSAERLKGVDSTLKIQPAKLEDSAVYLCASSGGNSIGEQFFGPGTRLTVL.

This chain uses TRBV21-1 with TRBJ2-5; the table's D call TRBD1 went unverified against the DNA. TRBV21-1 is assigned pseudogene status. The CDR3 loop spans 15 amino acids. CDR3 residues: CASSSKRTFQETQYF. The CDR3 nucleotides read TGTGCCAGCAGCAGTAAGAGGACATTCCAAGAGACCCAGTACTTC.

CDR3 loop: CASSWSTGRFEAQYF. CDR3 nucleotides: TGTGCCAGCAGTTGGTCGACGGGTCGGTTCGAGGCCCAGTACTTC. The chain is built from TRBV6-2 or TRBV6-3 and TRBJ2-5; D is unclear. V lost 4 bases, J lost 9 bases, and 21 bases lay in between. The CDR3 consists of 15 residues. The V gene's germline CDR1 is MNHEY and CDR2 SVGEGT.

This clone was counted only a few times. This chain connects TRBV5-4 to TRBJ1-2, with 7 nucleotides matching TRBD1. CDR3 length equals 14 residues. Looked up from germline, CDR1 is SGHNT and CDR2 is YYREEE (reference sequence). V shed 4 bases and J 4 bases; nucleotides not matched to a gene: 7. The CDR3 here is CASSLDRESYGYTF. The DNA for the CDR3 is TGTGCCAGCAGCCTAGACAGGGAGTCCTATGGCTACACCTTC.

The genes are TRBV10-2 and TRBJ2-2; 7 bases align to TRBD1. Germline trimming cut 5 bases from V and 2 bases from J; bases unmatched to any gene: 8. The CDR3 contains 16 residues. Per the germline V gene, CDR1 is WSHSY and CDR2 is SAAADI. This chain's CDR3 is CASSIGTDLNTGELFF. CDR3 DNA: TGCGCCAGCAGTATCGGGACAGACCTTAACACCGGGGAGCTGTTTTTT.

J is TRBJ1-2 and V is TRBV29-1, with a weak D call TRBD1 (5 bases). Trimming took 1 base from V and 8 from J, leaving 23 bases between them. Germline V gives CDR1 SQVTM, CDR2 ANQGSEA. The CDR3 contains 16 residues. The CDR3 bases are TGCAGCGTTGAAGGCCCGGAGGGGCTTGTAAGGAGCGGCTACACCTTC. It is translated as CSVEGPEGLVRSGYTF.

The CDR3 sequence is CASSSQGGTGELFF. The CDR3 DNA follows: TGTGCCAGCAGTAGCCAGGGCGGCACCGGGGAGCTGTTTTTT. V usage is TRBV2 and J usage is TRBJ2-2, with a weak D call TRBD1 (5 bases). This CDR3 spans 14 amino acids. V was shortened by 5 bases and J by 4 bases, with 11 bases between the two germline ends. Germline-derived CDR1 and CDR2 are SNHLY and FYNNEI.

With respect to this clone: At one boundary the junction diverges from the germline segment, which might be a read error. As DNA, the CDR3 is TGTGCCAGCAGCTTAGCTGGAGCGGCGGGAGTGGGGATCTTC. The encoded protein is CASSLAGAAGVGIF. The rearrangement joins TRBV7-2 to TRBJ2-1; 7 bases line up with TRBD2. The CDR3 sequence is 14 residues long. Germline CDR1 SGHTA, CDR2 FQGNSA.

The rearrangement links TRBV23-1 to TRBJ1-4; the D is unclear. TRBV23-1 is recorded as an ORF, its role being uncertain. The V and J ends lost 7 bases and 7 bases respectively, with 22 bases between them. The CDR3 totals 16 residues. CDR3 nucleotide sequence: TGCGCCAGCATCCTAAGAATCCATGAAAAGAGTGAAAAACTGTTTTTT. This translates into CASILRIHEKSEKLFF.

The rearrangement links TRBV27 to TRBJ2-1; D not certain. V gave up 2 bases and J gave up 5 bases, with 10 bases separating them. This CDR3 is built from 14 residues. The germline V gene has CDR1 MNHEY and CDR2 SMNVEV (reference sequence). CDR3: CASSLNRRDNEQFF. DNA for the CDR3: TGTGCCAGCAGTTTAAATCGACGGGACAATGAGCAGTTCTTC.